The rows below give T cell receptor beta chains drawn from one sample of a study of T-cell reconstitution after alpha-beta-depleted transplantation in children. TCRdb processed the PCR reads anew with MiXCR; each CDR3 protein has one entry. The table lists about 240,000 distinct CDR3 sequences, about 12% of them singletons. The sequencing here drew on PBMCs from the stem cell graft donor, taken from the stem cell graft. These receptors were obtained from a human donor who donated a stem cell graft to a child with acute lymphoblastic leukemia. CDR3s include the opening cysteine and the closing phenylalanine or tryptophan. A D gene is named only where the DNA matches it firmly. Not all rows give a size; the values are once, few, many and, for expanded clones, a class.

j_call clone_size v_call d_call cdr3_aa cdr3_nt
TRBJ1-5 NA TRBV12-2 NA CASRLARYQSGQPQHF TGTGCAAGTCGCTTAGCGAGGTACCAATCGGGTCAGCCCCAGCATTTT
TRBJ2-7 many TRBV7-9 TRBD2 CASSRIGGSDEQYF TGTGCCAGCAGCCGAATTGGCGGGAGCGACGAGCAGTACTTC
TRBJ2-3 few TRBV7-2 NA CASSLVKGLGDTQYF TGTGCCAGCAGCTTAGTCAAGGGATTGGGGGATACGCAGTATTTT
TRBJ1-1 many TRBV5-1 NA CASSLASGRGTEAFF TGCGCCAGCAGCTTGGCCTCAGGGAGAGGGACTGAAGCTTTCTTT
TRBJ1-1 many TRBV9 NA CASSVDWDTEAFF TGTGCCAGCAGCGTAGACTGGGACACTGAAGCTTTCTTT
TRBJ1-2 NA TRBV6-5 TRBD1 CASSYSQTGGGGYTF TGTGCCAGCAGTTACTCGCAGACAGGGGGCGGTGGCTACACCTTC
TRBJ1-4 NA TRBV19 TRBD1 CASSGQGLEKLFF TGTGCCAGCTCGGGACAGGGACTTGAAAAACTGTTTTTT
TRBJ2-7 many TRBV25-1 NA CASSSSSGEQYF TGTGCCAGCAGTAGTTCATCGGGCGAGCAGTACTTC
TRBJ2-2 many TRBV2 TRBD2 CASIGLGYNGELFF TGTGCCAGCATCGGACTAGGCTACAACGGGGAGCTGTTTTTT
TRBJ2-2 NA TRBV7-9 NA CASTLHSGTGELFF TGTGCCAGCACCTTACATTCCGGGACCGGGGAGCTGTTTTTT
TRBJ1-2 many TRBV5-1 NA CASSLEQGGYGYTF TGCGCCAGCAGCTTGGAACAGGGTGGCTATGGCTACACCTTC
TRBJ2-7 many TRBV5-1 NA CASSLEQGKDEQYF TGCGCCAGCAGCTTGGAGCAGGGGAAAGACGAGCAGTACTTC
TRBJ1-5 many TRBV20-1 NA CSARDPNRVNQPQHF TGCAGTGCTAGAGATCCAAACAGGGTCAATCAGCCCCAGCATTTT
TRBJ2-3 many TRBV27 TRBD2 CASSSPGTSADTQYF TGTGCCAGCAGTTCTCCCGGGACTAGCGCAGATACGCAGTATTTT
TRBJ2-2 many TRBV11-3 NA CASSKREAGELFF TGTGCCAGCAGCAAAAGGGAGGCCGGGGAGCTGTTTTTT
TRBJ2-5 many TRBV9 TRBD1 CASSVTLADRGQETQYF TGTGCCAGCAGCGTAACTCTTGCGGACAGGGGGCAAGAGACCCAGTACTTC
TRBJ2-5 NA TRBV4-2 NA CASSQDQGFEETQYF TGTGCCAGCAGCCAAGATCAGGGGTTTGAAGAGACCCAGTACTTC
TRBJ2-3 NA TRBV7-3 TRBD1 CASSLSTGGSTDTQYF TGTGCCAGCAGCTTATCTACAGGGGGAAGCACAGATACGCAGTATTTT
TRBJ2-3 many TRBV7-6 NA CASSLGVTSPDTDTQYF TGTGCCAGCAGCTTAGGAGTGACCTCCCCCGACACAGATACGCAGTATTTT
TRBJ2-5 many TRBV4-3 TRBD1 CASSQEGTAQETQYF TGCGCCAGCAGCCAAGAGGGGACAGCCCAAGAGACCCAGTACTTC
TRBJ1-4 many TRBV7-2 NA CASSDLRGFREKLFF TGTGCCAGCAGCGACCTCAGAGGGTTCCGTGAAAAACTGTTTTTT
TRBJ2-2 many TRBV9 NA CASSRFPTPSTGELFF TGTGCCAGCAGCCGGTTTCCGACTCCAAGCACCGGGGAGCTGTTTTTT
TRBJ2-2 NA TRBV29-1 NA CSVGTLNTGELFF TGCAGCGTTGGGACATTGAACACCGGGGAGCTGTTTTTT
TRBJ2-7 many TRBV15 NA CATSIERTGSYEQYF TGTGCCACCAGCATCGAGCGAACGGGCTCCTACGAGCAGTACTTC
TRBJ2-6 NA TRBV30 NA CAWSGPFTGANVLTF TGTGCCTGGAGCGGACCCTTTACCGGGGCCAACGTCCTGACTTTC
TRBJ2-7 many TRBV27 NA CASSLKGFDEQYF TGTGCCAGCAGTTTAAAGGGATTTGACGAGCAGTACTTC
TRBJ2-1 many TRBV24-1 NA CATSEGIGLGYNEQFF TGTGCCACCAGTGAGGGCATAGGCCTGGGCTACAATGAGCAGTTCTTC
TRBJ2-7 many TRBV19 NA CARTPQGPYEQYF TGTGCCAGGACACCTCAGGGCCCCTACGAGCAGTACTTC
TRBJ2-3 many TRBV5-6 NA CASSSNRAHHLTDTQYF TGTGCCAGCAGCTCTAACAGGGCCCACCACCTCACAGATACGCAGTATTTT
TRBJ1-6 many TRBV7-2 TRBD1 CASRGGTGAGSYNSPLHF TGTGCCAGCAGGGGGGGGACAGGGGCCGGGTCCTATAATTCACCCCTCCACTTT
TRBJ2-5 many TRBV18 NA CASSPGEETQYF TGTGCCAGCTCACCGGGGGAGGAGACCCAGTACTTC
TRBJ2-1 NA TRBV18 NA CASSQKAYFLYNEQFF TGTGCCAGCTCTCAAAAGGCCTACTTTTTATACAATGAGCAGTTCTTC
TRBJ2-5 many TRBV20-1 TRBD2 CSGSAGGQETQYF TGCAGTGGGTCCGCGGGAGGGCAAGAGACCCAGTACTTC
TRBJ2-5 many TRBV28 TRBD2 CASRLAGGAETQYF TGTGCCAGCAGACTAGCGGGAGGGGCGGAGACCCAGTACTTC
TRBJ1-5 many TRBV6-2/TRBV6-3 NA CASSDFLDSRNQPQHF TGTGCCAGCAGCGATTTTCTCGACAGCCGCAATCAGCCCCAGCATTTT
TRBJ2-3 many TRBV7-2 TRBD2 CASSLIGGVDTQYF TGTGCCAGCAGCTTAATCGGGGGGGTGGATACGCAGTATTTT